Given below is one T cell receptor beta chain in context. Its antigen is undetermined. Amplified TCR beta CDR3 regions derived from RNA transcripts. Initially, a first-round RT-PCR of the TCR CDR3 employed the HTBI primer set. TCRdb reprocessed the multiplex PCR reads with MiXCR, giving one entry per CDR3 protein. The sample contains 300,000 to 450,000 distinct CDR3 sequences, around a sixth of which appear only once. This specimen comes from a study of T cells in Graves' hyperthyroidism and ophthalmopathy. Overall study findings and caveats: A model using 13 V-J features told ophthalmopathy apart from stable hyperthyroidism.

The J segment lost 6 bases and the V segment lost 1 base, leaving 15 bases of the junction unmatched. The CDR3 covers 18 residues. The germline gives CDR1 SGHNT, CDR2 YENEEA. Source material: blood. V and J are TRBV11-3 and TRBJ2-3; TRBD1 matches 8 bases. This TCR derives from a woman under 30 with Graves' hyperthyroidism that later progressed to Graves' ophthalmopathy. CDR3 in amino acids: CASSLVNTGGRESDTQYF. The CDR3 region has the DNA TGTGCCAGCAGCTTAGTCAACACAGGGGGGAGAGAGTCGGATACGCAGTATTTT. The full variable domain, its missing parts supplied by reference TRBV11-3 and TRBJ2-3, is EAGVVQSPRYKIIEKKQPVAFWCNPISGHNTLYWYLQNLGQGPELLIRYENEEAVDDSQLPKDRFSAERLKGVDSTLKIQPAELGDSAVYLCASSLVNTGGRESDTQYFGPGTRLTVL.